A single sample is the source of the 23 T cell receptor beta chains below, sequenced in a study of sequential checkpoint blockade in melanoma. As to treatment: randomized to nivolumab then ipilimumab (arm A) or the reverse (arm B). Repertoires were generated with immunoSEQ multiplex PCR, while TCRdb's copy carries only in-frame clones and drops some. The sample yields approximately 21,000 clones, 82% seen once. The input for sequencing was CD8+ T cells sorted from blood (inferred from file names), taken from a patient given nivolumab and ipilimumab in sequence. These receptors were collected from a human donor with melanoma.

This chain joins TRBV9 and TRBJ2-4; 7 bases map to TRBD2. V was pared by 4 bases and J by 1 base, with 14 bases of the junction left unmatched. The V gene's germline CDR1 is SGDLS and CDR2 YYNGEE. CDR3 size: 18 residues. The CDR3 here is CASSSSPGEGRAKNIQYF. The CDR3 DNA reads TGTGCCAGCAGCTCCTCCCCGGGGGAGGGCCGGGCCAAAAACATTCAGTACTTC.

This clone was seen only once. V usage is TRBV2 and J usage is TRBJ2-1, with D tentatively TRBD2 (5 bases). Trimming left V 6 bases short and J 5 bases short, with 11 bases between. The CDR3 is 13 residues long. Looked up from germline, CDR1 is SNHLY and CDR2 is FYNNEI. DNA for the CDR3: TGTGCCAGCAGGTTAGGACTCAACAATGAGCAGTTCTTC. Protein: CASRLGLNNEQFF.

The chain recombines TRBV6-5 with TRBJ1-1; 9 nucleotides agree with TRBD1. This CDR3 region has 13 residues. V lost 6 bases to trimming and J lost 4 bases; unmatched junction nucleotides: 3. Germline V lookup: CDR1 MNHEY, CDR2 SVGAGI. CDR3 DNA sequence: TGTGCCAGCAGAAAACAGGGGGCCACTGAAGCTTTCTTT. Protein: CASRKQGATEAFF.

In DNA form, the CDR3 reads TGCGCCAGCAGCCCCCTCCGGGACAGGCACAATGAGCAGTTCTTC. Its protein is CASSPLRDRHNEQFF. V gene TRBV5-1 combines with J gene TRBJ2-1, with 8 bases aligning to TRBD1. The CDR3 sequence is 15 residues long. Unmatched junction bases numbered 8, after V lost 4 bases and J lost 5 bases. Looked up from germline, CDR1 is SGHRS and CDR2 is YFSETQ.

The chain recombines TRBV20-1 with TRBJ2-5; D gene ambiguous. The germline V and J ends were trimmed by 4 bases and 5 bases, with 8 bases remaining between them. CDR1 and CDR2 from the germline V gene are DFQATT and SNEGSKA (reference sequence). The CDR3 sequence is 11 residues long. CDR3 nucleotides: TGCAGTGCTATGCACGAGGAGACCCAGTACTTC. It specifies CSAMHEETQYF.

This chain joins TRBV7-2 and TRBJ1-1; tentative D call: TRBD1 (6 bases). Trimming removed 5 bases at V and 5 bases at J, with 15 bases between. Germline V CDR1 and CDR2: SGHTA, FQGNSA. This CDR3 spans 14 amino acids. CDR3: CASSRQAQGTEAFF. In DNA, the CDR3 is TGTGCCAGCAGCAGACAGGCTCAGGGGACTGAAGCTTTCTTT. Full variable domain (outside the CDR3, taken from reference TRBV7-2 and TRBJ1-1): GAGVSQSPSNKVTEKGKDVELRCDPISGHTALYWYRQSLGQGLEFLIYFQGNSAPDKSGLPSDRFSAERTGGSVSTLTIQRTQQEDSAVYLCASSRQAQGTEAFFGQGTRLTVV.

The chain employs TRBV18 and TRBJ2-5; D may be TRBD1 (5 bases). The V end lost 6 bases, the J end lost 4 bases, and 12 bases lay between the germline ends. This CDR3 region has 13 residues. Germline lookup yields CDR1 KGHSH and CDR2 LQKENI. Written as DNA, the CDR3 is TGTGCCAGCTCGAAACAGGAAAGAGAGACCCAGTACTTC. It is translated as CASSKQERETQYF.

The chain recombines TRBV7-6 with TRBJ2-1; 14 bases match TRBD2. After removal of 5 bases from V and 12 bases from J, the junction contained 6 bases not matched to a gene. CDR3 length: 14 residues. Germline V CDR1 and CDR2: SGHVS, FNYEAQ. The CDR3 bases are TGTGCCAGCAGCGCCCGACTAGCGGGAGGGTGGCAGTTCTTC. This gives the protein CASSARLAGGWQFF.

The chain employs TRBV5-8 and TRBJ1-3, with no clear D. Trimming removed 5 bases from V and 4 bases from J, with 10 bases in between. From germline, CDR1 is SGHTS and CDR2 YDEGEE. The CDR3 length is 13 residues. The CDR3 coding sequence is TGTGCCAGCAGTCGCCCGCAGGGAAACACCATATATTTT. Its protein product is CASSRPQGNTIYF. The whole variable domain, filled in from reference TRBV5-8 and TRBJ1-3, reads EAGVTQSPTHLIKTRGQQATLRCSPISGHTSVYWYQQALGLGLQFLLWYDEGEERNRGNFPPRFSGRQFPNYSSELNVNALELEDSALYLCASSRPQGNTIYFGEGSWLTVV.

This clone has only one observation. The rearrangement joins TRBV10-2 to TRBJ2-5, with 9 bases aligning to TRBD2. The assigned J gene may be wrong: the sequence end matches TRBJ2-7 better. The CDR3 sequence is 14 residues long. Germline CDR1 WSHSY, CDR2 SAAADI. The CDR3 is CASSQTSGSYEQYF. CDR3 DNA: TGCGCCAGCAGTCAGACTAGCGGTTCCTACGAGCAGTACTTC.

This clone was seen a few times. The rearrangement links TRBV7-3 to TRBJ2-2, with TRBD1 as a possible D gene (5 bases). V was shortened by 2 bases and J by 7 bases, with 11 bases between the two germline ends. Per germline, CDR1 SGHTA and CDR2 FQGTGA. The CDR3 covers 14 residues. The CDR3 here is CASSLSRVDGELFF. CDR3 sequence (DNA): TGTGCCAGCAGCTTATCCAGGGTTGACGGGGAGCTGTTTTTT.

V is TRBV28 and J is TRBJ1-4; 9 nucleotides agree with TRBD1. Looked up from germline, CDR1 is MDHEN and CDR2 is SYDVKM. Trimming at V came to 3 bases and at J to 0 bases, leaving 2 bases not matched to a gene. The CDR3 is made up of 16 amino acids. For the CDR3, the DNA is TGTGCCAGCAGTTTTTGGGACAGGGCAACTAATGAAAAACTGTTTTTT. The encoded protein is CASSFWDRATNEKLFF.

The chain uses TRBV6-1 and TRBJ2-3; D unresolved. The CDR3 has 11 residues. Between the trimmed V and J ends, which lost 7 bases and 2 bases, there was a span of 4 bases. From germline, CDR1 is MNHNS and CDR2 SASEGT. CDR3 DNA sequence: TGTGCCAGCACCCTCACAGATACGCAGTATTTT. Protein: CASTLTDTQYF.

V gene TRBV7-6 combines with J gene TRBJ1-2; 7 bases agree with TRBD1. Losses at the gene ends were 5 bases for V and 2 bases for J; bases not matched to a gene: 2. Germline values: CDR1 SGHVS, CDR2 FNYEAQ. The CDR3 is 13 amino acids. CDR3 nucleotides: TGTGCCAGCAGCCGGACAGGAAACTATGGCTACACCTTC. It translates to CASSRTGNYGYTF.

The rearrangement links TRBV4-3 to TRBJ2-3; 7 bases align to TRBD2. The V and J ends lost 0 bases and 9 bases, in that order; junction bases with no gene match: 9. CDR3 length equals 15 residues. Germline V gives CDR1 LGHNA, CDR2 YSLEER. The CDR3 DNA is TGCGCCAGCAGCCAAGACCGTGGCGGGAGCGGGACGCAGTATTTT. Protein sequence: CASSQDRGGSGTQYF.

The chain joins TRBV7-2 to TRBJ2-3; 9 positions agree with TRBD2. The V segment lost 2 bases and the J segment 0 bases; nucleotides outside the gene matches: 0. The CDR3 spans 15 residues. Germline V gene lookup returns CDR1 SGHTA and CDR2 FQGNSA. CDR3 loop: CASSLTSGSTDTQYF. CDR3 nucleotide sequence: TGTGCCAGCAGCTTAACTAGCGGGAGCACAGATACGCAGTATTTT.

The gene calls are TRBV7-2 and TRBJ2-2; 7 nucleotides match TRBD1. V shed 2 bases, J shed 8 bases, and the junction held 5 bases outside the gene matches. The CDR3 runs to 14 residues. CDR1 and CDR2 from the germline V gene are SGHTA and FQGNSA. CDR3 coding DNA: TGTGCCAGCAGCTTAAGGGGGCATGGGGGGGAGCTGTTTTTT. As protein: CASSLRGHGGELFF. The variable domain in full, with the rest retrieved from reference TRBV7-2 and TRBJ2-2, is GAGVSQSPSNKVTEKGKDVELRCDPISGHTALYWYRQSLGQGLEFLIYFQGNSAPDKSGLPSDRFSAERTGGSVSTLTIQRTQQEDSAVYLCASSLRGHGGELFFGEGSRLTVL.

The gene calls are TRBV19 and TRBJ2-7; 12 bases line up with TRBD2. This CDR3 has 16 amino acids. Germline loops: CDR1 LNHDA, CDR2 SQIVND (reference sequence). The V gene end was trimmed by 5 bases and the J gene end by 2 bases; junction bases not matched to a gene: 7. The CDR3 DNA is TGTGCCAGTAGTCCCAGGCTAGCGGGAGGGCCCTACGAGCAGTACTTC. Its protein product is CASSPRLAGGPYEQYF.

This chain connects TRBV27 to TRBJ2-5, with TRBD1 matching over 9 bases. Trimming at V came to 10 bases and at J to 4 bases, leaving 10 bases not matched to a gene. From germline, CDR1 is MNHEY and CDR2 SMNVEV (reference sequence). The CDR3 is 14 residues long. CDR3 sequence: CATQTGTGLETQYF. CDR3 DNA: TGTGCCACCCAGACCGGGACAGGGTTAGAGACCCAGTACTTC.

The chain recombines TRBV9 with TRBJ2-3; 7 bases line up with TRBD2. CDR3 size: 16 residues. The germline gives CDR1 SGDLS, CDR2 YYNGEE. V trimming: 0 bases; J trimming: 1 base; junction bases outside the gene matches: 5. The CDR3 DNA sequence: TGTGCCAGCAGCGTAGGGGCGGGAGTGGGCACAGATACGCAGTATTTT. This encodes CASSVGAGVGTDTQYF.

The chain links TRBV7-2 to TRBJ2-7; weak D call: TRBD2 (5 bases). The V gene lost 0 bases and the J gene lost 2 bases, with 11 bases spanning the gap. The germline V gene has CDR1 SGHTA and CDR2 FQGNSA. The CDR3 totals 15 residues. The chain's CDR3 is CASSLASRVTYEQYF. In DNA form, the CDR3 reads TGTGCCAGCAGCTTAGCCTCGCGGGTCACCTACGAGCAGTACTTC.

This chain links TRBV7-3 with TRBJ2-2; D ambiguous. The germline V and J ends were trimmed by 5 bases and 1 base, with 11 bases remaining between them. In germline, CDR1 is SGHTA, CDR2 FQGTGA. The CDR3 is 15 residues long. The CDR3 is CASSPLRKNTGELFF. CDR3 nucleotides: TGTGCCAGCAGCCCCCTCAGGAAGAACACCGGGGAGCTGTTTTTT.

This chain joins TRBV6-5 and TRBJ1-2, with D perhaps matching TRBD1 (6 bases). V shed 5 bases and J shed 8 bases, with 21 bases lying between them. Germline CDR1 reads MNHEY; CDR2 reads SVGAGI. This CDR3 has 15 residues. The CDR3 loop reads CASSRVVQGREGYTF. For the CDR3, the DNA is TGTGCCAGCAGTCGCGTTGTCCAGGGGAGGGAGGGCTACACCTTC.